This T cell receptor (beta chain) came from a study of blood T cell repertoires in COVID-19 (dated by TCRdb to 2020 to 2021). About the study as a whole: The collaborator samples originated in the United States, Italy and Spain and spanned the acute and convalescent phases of COVID-19. The material from the prospective study consisted of cDNA or gDNA derived from T cells, B-cell-depleted T cells, or PBMCs. Deeply sampled blood TCRbeta repertoires from subjects exposed to, actively infected with, or recovered from COVID-19 were included in the dataset. The repertoires were released in a freely available public database intended as a resource for research on the immune response to SARS-CoV-2. The samples were drawn from two sources: the first 160 participants of the ongoing ImmuneRACE study, and 1,200 or so subjects contributed by 6 global collaborators. Nearly every sample came with metadata listing a de-identified subject ID, COVID-19 status, age in years and sex. Where available, HLA class I and class II types were obtained from metadata supplied by the sample provider rather than from assay-based typing. The paper's findings and limits, for the study overall: The quantity of clinical and demographic metadata differed by source and by participant and was supplied without curation.

The immunoSEQ Assay, a bias-controlled multiplex PCR, was used to amplify TCRbeta CDR3 regions from genomic DNA. In the original analysis: The number of nucleated cells in each sample was estimated from the amplification of reference gene primers within the assay. To quantify the absolute abundance of each unique TCRbeta CDR3 rearrangement, sequence reads were collapsed and filtered. Productive Simpson clonality was computed per sample as the square root of Simpson's diversity index over productive rearrangements. Entries here come from immuneACCESS through TCRdb and include only in-frame sequences with V and J called. Some clones fail to appear in such tables; in the studies checked, an unresolved V gene covers under half of the shortfall, and the cause of the remainder is unknown. The V and J calls and the clone size are those of that table, but D and trimming were determined from the DNA. The sample includes approximately 280,000 clones, with around nine tenths observed a single time. The top ten clonotypes cover 6.5% to 8% of the sample.

One collaborating source in Seattle enrolled patients while the patients were actively infected and followed the patients over time throughout the course of disease. Whole blood was collected in K2EDTA tubes by collaborating institutions according to the institutions' own protocols. For TCRbeta analysis, collaborator samples were shipped as frozen whole blood, as isolated PBMCs, or as DNA extracted from either sample type. V is cut back by 4 bases and J by 5 bases, with 11 bases in the junction unmatched. Measured from the cysteine to the phenylalanine, the CDR3 is 16 residues long. Of all the DNA, just the CDR3 is kept, 48 bases in frame from base 1. Per the germline V gene (reference sequence), SGHNT is the CDR1 and YYREEE is the CDR2. Concerning this clone itself: What antigen it recognizes has not been identified. Base qualities are not provided; no much larger clone lies one nucleotide away.

The sequence links TRBV5-4 to TRBJ2-1, with TRBD2 matching 8 junction bases. The sample taken for sequencing was peripheral blood. This sequence originates from a woman aged 25 to 39 with COVID-19, enrolled during active disease. CDR3 region: CASSPKPTGGNNEQFF. The nucleotides read TGTGCCAGCAGCCCCAAGCCTACGGGAGGGAACAATGAGCAGTTCTTC.